This TCR beta chain was identified during a study of CD8 T cells in ankylosing spondylitis. Findings and caveats of the study: From matched ankylosing spondylitis synovial fluid, disease-linked clones were reportedly recovered at significantly enriched levels.

Germline values: CDR1 LGHNA, CDR2 YSLEER. The CDR3 extends over 13 amino acids. The table lists this clonotype with many counts. The antigen is unknown. At one end the junction does not follow the germline gene, possibly because of a read error. TCRdb re-analysed the 5' RACE reads in MiXCR, keeping a single row per CDR3 protein. The data contain around 230,000 distinct CDR3 sequences, around 8% of them singletons. This clonotype was sampled from a female donor with ankylosing spondylitis or in good health (not recorded which). The source material was blood, either unsorted or a sorted T cell fraction (not recorded which). The chain recombines TRBV4-3 with TRBJ2-1; the D is unclear. The CDR3 sequence: CATSQERSNEQFF. As DNA, the CDR3 is TGCGCCACCAGCCAAGAGAGGAGCAATGAGCAGTTCTTC.